This section outlines one T cell receptor (beta chain) sequence together with its context. The sample belongs to a study of blood T cell repertoires in COVID-19. Study as a whole: The study drew acute and convalescent COVID-19 samples from the United States, Italy and Spain. PBMCs, B-cell-depleted T cells, or T cells were the source of the cDNA or gDNA that made up the material.

As processed by the authors: Estimated nucleated cell counts came from reference gene primer amplification. Sequencing used immunoSEQ multiplex PCR; TCRdb keeps in-frame clones, though not all of them. The D gene and trimming were derived from the DNA, and the V and J assignments and clone size from that table. The table records about 310,000 clones, 80% to 90% of them present only once. The germline V and J ends were trimmed by 5 bases and 3 bases, with 11 bases remaining between them. The germline V gene has CDR1 SGHTA and CDR2 FQGNSA. This CDR3 is 14 amino acids long. V and J are TRBV7-2 and TRBJ2-1, with D perhaps TRBD2 (5 bases). The source material was peripheral blood. This receptor was identified in a woman aged 50 to 60 who had recovered from COVID-19. The CDR3 loop reads CASSPQDFYNEQFF. Here the CDR3 DNA reads TGTGCCAGCAGCCCCCAGGACTTCTACAATGAGCAGTTCTTC.